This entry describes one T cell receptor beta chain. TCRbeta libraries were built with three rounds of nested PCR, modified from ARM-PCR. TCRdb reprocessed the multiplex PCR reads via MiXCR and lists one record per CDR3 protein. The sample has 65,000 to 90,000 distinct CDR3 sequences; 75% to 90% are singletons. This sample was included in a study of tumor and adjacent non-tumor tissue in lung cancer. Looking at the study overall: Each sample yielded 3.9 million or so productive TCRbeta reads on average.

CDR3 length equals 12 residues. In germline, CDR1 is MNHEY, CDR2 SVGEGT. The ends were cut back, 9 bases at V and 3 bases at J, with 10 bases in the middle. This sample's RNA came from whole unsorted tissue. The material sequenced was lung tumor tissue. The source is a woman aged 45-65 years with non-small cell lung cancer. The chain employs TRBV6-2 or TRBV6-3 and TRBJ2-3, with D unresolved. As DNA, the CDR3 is TGTGCCAGTAGCACCGCAACAGATACGCAGTATTTT. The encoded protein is CASSTATDTQYF.